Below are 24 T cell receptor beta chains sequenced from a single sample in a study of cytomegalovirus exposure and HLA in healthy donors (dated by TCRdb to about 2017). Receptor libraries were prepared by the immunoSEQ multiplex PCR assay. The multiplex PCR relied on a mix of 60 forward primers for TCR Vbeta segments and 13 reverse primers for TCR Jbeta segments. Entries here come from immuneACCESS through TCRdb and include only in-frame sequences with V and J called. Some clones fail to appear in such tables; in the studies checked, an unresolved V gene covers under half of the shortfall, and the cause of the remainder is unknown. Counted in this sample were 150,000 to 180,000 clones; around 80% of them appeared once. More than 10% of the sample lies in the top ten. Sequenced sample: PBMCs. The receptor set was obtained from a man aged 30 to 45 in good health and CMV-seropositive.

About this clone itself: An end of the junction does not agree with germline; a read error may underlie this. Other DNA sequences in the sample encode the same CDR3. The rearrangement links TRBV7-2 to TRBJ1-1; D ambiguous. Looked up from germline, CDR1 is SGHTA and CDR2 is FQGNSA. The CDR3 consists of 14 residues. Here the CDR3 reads CASSLGPRNTEAFF. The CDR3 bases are TGTGCCAGCAGCTTAGGGCCGAGGAACACTGAAGCTTTTTTT.

The CDR3 spells CASSLMTGVGETQYF. The CDR3 region has the DNA TGTGCCAGCAGCTTAATGACAGGGGTCGGCGAGACCCAGTACTTC. The rearrangement links TRBV7-9 to TRBJ2-5, with 8 bases that match TRBD1. CDR1 and CDR2 from the germline V gene are SEHNR and FQNEAQ (reference sequence). The V gene end was trimmed by 2 bases and the J gene end by 5 bases; junction bases not matched to a gene: 7. The CDR3 is 15 amino acids.

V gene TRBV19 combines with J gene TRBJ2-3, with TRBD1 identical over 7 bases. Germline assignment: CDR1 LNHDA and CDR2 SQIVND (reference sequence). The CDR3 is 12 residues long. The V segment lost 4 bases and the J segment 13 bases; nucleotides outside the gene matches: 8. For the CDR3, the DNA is TGTGCCAGTAGTACGAGACAGGGTGAGGAGTATTTT. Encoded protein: CASSTRQGEEYF.

CDR3 in DNA: TGTGCCAGCAGCTTAAGGGGGGGTAGTTCTGGAAACACCATATATTTT. Translated: CASSLRGGSSGNTIYF. This rearrangement joins TRBV7-2 to TRBJ1-3; weak D call: TRBD1 (6 bases). The CDR3 has 16 residues. In germline, CDR1 is SGHTA, CDR2 FQGNSA. The V and J ends lost 2 bases and 1 base respectively, with 12 bases between them.

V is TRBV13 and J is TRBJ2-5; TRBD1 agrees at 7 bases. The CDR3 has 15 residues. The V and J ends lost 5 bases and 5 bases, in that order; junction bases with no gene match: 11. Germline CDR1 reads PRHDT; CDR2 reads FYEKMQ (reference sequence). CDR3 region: CASSRPGQLFETQYF. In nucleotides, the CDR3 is TGTGCCAGCAGCCGGCCGGGACAGTTATTCGAGACCCAGTACTTC.

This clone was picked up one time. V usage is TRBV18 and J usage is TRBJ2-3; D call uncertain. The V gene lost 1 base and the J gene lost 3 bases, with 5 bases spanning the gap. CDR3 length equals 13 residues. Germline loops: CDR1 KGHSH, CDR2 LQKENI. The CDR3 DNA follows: TGTGCCAGCTCACCACGGCAGACAGATACGCAGTATTTT. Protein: CASSPRQTDTQYF.

This CDR3 reads CASSPRGTATYEQYF. Written as DNA, the CDR3 is TGTGCCAGCAGCCCGCGGGGGACGGCTACCTACGAGCAGTACTTC. The chain joins TRBV13 to TRBJ2-5, with TRBD2 matching 7 bases. The J call may be mistaken, given a closer DNA end match to TRBJ2-7. The CDR3 sequence is 15 residues long. Looked up from germline, CDR1 is PRHDT and CDR2 is FYEKMQ (reference sequence).

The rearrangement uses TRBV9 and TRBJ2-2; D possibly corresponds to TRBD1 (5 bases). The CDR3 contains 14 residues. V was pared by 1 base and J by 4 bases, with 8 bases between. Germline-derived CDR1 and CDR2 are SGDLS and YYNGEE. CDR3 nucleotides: TGTGCCAGCAGCGTACAGGGCGGCACCGGGGAGCTGTTTTTT. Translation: CASSVQGGTGELFF.

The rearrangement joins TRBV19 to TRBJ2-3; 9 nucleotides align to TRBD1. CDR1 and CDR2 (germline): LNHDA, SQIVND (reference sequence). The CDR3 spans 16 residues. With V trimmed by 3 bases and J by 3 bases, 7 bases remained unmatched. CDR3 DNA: TGTGCCAGTAGTATTCCGGGACAGGGACAGACAGATACGCAGTATTTT. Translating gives CASSIPGQGQTDTQYF.

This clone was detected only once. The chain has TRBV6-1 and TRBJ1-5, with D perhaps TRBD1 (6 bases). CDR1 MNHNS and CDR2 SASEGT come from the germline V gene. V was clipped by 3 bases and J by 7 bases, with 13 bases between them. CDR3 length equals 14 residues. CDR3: CASSEVGAVQPQHF. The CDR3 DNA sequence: TGTGCCAGCAGTGAGGTGGGGGCAGTGCAGCCCCAGCATTTT.

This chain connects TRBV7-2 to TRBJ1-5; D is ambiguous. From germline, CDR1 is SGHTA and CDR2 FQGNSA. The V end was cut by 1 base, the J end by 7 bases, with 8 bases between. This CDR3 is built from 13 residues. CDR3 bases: TGTGCCAGCAGCTTAGGGCCCCAACAGCCCCAGCATTTT. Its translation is CASSLGPQQPQHF.

Here the CDR3 reads CASSLAQSGQQYF. DNA for the CDR3: TGCGCCAGCAGCTTGGCCCAGTCAGGTCAGCAGTACTTC. V usage is TRBV5-1 and J usage is TRBJ2-7; unclear D gene. CDR1 is SGHRS, CDR2 YFSETQ, per germline. The CDR3 totals 13 residues. Trimming cost V 0 bases and J 8 bases, with 12 bases left between them.

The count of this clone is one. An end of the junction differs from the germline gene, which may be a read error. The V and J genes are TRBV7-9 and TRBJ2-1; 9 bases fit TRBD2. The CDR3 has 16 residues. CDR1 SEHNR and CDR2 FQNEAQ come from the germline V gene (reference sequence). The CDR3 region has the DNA TGTTCCAGCAGCCCAAAGACTAGCGGTTCAACCAATGAGCAGTTCTTC. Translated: CSSSPKTSGSTNEQFF.

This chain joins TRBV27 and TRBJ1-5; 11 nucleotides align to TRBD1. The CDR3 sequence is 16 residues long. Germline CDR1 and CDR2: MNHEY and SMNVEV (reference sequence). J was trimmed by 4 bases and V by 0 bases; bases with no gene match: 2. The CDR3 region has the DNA TGTGCCAGCAGTTTATCGGGACAGGGGGTTAATCAGCCCCAGCATTTT. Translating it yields CASSLSGQGVNQPQHF.

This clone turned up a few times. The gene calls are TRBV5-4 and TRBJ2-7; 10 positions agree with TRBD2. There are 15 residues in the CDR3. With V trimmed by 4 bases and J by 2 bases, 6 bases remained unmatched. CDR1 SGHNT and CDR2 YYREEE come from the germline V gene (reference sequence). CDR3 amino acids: CASSIGLAVTYEQYF. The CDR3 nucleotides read TGTGCCAGCAGCATCGGACTAGCGGTAACCTACGAGCAGTACTTC.

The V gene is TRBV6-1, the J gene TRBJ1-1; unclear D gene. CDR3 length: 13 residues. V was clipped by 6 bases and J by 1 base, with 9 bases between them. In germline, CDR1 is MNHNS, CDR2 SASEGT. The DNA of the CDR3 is TGTGCCAGCAGGGTCGCGGGGAACACTGAAGCTTTCTTT. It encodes CASRVAGNTEAFF.

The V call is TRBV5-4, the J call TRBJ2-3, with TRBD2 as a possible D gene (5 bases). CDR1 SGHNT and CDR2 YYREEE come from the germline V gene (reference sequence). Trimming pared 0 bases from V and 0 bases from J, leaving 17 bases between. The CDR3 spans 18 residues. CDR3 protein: CASSLDRFAGASTDTQYF. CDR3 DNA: TGTGCCAGCAGCTTGGACCGGTTCGCGGGCGCTAGCACAGATACGCAGTATTTT.

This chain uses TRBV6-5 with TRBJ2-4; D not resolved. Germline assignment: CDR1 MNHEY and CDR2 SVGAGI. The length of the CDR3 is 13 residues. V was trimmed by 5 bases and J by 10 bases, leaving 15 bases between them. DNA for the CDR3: TGTGCCAGCAGTGATCAAAAATCCGGGATTCAGTACTTC. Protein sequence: CASSDQKSGIQYF.

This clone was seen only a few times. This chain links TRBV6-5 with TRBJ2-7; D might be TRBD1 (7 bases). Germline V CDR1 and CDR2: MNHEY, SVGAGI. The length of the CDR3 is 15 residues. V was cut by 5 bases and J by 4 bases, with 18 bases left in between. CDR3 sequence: CASSPGGTEVYEQYF. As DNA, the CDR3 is TGTGCCAGCAGTCCAGGGGGGACAGAGGTTTACGAGCAGTACTTC.

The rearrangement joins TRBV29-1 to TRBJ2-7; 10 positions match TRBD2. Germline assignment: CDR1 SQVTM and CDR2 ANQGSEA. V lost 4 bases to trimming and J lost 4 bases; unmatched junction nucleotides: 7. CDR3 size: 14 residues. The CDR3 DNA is TGCAGCGTTGCCGGTAGTAGCGGGAGGTACGAGCAGTACTTC. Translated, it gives CSVAGSSGRYEQYF.

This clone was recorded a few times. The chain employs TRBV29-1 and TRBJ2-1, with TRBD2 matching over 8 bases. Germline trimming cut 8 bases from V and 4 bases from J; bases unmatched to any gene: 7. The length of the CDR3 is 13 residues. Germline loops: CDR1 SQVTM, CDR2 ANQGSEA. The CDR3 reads CSLSGGLYNEQFF. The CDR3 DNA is TGCAGCCTAAGCGGGGGACTTTACAATGAGCAGTTCTTC.

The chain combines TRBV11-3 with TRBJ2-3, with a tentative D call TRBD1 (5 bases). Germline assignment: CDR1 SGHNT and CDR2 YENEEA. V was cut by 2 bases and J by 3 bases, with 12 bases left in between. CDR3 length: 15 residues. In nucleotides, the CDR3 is TGTGCCAGCAGCTTACAGGGTGGGGTTACAGATACGCAGTATTTT. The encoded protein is CASSLQGGVTDTQYF.

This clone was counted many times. The CDR3: CASSLGPLVDTQYF. The CDR3 region has the DNA TGTGCCAGCAGCTTGGGGCCCCTAGTGGATACGCAGTATTTT. The chain employs TRBV5-6 and TRBJ2-3; no clear D gene. The CDR3 is made up of 14 amino acids. In germline, CDR1 is SGHDT, CDR2 YYEEEE. V lost 0 bases and J 6 bases, leaving 11 bases between the germline ends.

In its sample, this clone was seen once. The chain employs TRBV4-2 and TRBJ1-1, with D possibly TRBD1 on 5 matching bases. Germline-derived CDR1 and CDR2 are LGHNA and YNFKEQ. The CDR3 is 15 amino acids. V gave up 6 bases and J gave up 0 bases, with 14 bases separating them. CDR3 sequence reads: CASRVYQGMNTEAFF. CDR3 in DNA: TGTGCCAGCAGAGTATATCAGGGTATGAACACTGAAGCTTTCTTT.